The source of this T cell receptor beta chain is a study of blood T cell repertoires in COVID-19. About the research overall: COVID-19 samples collected from the United States, Italy and Spain covered acute and convalescent phases. T cells, B-cell-depleted T cells, or PBMCs supplied cDNA or gDNA.

The protocol was immunoSEQ multiplex PCR, while the TCRdb copy is restricted to in-frame clones and leaves out a portion. In the table there are 100,000 to 150,000 clones, more than 75% of which are singletons. Material for sequencing was peripheral blood. This clonotype originated in a human donor in a cohort sampled during active COVID-19.

Here the CDR3 reads CASRRNEGFAFLHTQYF. In nucleotides, the CDR3 is TGTGCCAGCAGAAGAAATGAGGGCTTTGCATTCTTGCATACGCAGTATTTT. This chain joins TRBV27 and TRBJ2-3, with TRBD2 as a possible D gene (5 bases). The CDR3 spans 17 residues. Looked up from germline, CDR1 is MNHEY and CDR2 is SMNVEV (reference sequence). Trimming removed 6 bases at V and 7 bases at J, with 26 bases between.